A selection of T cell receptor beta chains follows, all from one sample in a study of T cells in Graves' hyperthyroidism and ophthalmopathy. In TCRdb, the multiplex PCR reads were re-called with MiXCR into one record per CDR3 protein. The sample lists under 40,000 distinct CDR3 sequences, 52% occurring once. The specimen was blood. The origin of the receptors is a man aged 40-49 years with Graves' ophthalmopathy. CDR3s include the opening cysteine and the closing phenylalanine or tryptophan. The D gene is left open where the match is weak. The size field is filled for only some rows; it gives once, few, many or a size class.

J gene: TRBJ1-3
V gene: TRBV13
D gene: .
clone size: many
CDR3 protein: CASSLGHSGNTIYF
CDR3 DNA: TGTGCCAGCAGCTTAGGTCACTCTGGAAACACCATATATTTT

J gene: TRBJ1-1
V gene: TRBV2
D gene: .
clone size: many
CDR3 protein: CASEQGFTEAFF
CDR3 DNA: TGTGCCAGCGAACAGGGATTCACTGAAGCTTTCTTT

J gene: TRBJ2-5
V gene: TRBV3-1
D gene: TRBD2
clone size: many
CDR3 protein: CASSQDRREGEQETQYF
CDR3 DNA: TGTGCCAGCAGCCAAGATAGGCGGGAGGGGGAGCAAGAGACCCAGTACTTC

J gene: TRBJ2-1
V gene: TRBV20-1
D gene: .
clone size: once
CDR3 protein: CSATRRDRYNEQFF
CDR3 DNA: TGCAGTGCTACGAGGCGGGACCGCTACAATGAGCAGTTCTTC

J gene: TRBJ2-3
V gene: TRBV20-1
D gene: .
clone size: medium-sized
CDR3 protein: CSARSTDTQYF
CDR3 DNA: TGCAGTGCTCGTAGCACAGATACGCAGTATTTT

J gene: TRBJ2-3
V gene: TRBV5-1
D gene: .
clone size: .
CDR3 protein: CASKEGGSTDTQYF
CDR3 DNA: TGCGCCAGCAAGGAAGGGGGGAGCACAGATACGCAGTATTTT

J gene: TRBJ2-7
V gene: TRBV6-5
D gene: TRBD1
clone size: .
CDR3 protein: CASPDRGHYEQYF
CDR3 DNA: TGTGCCAGCCCGGACAGGGGGCACTACGAGCAGTACTTC

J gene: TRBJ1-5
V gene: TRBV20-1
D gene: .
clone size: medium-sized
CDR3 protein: CSARETVNQPQHF
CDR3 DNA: TGCAGTGCTAGGGAGACAGTCAATCAGCCCCAGCATTTT

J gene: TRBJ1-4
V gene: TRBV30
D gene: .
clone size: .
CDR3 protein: CAWSRSDRATNEKLFF
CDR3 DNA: TGTGCCTGGAGTAGGTCAGACCGAGCAACTAATGAAAAACTGTTTTTT

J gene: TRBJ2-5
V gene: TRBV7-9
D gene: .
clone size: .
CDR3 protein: CASSSGTQYF
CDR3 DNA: TGTGCCAGCAGCTCCGGGACCCAGTACTTC

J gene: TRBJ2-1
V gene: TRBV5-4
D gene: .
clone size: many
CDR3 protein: CASSSLVTKRYSEQFF
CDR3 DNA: TGTGCCAGCAGCTCACTAGTGACTAAACGATACAGTGAGCAGTTCTTC

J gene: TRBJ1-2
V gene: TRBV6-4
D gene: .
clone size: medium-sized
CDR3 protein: CASSGGRGYTF
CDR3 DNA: TGTGCCAGCAGCGGGGGGCGAGGCTACACCTTC

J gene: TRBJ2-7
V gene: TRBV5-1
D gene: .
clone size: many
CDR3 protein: CASSFTRGGEQYF
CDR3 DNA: TGCGCCAGCAGCTTCACCAGGGGGGGCGAGCAGTACTTC

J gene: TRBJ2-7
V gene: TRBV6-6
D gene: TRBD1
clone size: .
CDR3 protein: CASSSTGGGSSYEQYF
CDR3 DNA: TGTGCCAGCAGTTCAACAGGGGGTGGGAGCTCCTACGAGCAGTACTTC

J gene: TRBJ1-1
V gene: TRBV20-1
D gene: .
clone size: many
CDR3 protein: CSGVDTSTGAFF
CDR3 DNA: TGCAGCGGGGTGGACACAAGTACTGGTGCTTTCTTT

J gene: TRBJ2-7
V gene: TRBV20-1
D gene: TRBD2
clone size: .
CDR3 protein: CSARRSLAGFEQYF
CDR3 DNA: TGCAGTGCTAGAAGGAGTCTAGCGGGATTCGAGCAGTACTTC

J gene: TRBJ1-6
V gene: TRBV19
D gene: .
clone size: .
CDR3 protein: CASSTRSNSPLHF
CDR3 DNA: TGTGCCAGTAGTACCCGGAGTAATTCACCCCTCCACTTT

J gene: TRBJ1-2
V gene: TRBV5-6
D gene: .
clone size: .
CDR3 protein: CACSDFDHYGYTF
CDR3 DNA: TGTGCCTGCAGCGACTTCGACCACTATGGCTACACCTTC

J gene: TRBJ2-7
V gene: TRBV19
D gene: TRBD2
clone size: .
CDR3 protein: CASRTSGSSYEQYF
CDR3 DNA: TGTGCCAGTAGGACTAGCGGGAGCTCCTACGAGCAGTACTTC

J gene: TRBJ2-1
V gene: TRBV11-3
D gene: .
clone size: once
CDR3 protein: CASSLGQRATNEQLF
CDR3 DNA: TGTGCCAGCAGCTTGGGGCAGCGGGCGACCAATGAGCAGCTCTTC

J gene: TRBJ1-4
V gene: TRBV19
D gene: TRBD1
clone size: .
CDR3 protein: CASSSSGTAYEKLFF
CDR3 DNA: TGTGCCAGTAGTTCGTCCGGGACAGCGTATGAAAAACTGTTTTTT

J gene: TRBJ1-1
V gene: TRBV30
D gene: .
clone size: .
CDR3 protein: CAWSVRGTNTEAFF
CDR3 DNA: TGTGCCTGGAGTGTTAGAGGGACGAACACTGAAGCTTTCTTT

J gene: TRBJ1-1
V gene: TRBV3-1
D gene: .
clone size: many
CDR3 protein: CASSQARLEAFF
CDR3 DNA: TGTGCCAGCAGCCAAGCCAGACTTGAAGCTTTCTTT

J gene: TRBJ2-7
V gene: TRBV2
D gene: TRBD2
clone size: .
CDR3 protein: CASRTSGYEQYF
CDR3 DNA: TGTGCCAGCAGGACTAGCGGCTACGAGCAGTACTTC

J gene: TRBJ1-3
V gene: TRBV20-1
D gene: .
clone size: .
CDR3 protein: CSARDPQNSGNTIYF
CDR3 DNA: TGCAGTGCTAGAGATCCCCAAAACTCTGGAAACACCATATATTTT

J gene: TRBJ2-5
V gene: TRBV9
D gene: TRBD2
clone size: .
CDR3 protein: CASSVEYGRGTQYF
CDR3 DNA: TGTGCCAGCAGCGTAGAATACGGGAGGGGGACCCAGTACTTC

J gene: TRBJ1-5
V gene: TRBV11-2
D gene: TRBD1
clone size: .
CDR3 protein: CASSPSRGDQPRHF
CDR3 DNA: TGTGCCAGCAGCCCCTCCAGGGGGGATCAGCCCCGGCATTTT

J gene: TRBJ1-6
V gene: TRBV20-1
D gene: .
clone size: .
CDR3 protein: CGARADSGSPLHF
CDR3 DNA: TGCGGTGCTAGGGCTGACAGCGGTTCACCCCTCCACTTT

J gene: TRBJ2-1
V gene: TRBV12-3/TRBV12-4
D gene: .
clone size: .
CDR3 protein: CASGLRDEQFF
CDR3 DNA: TGTGCCAGCGGTTTGAGGGATGAGCAGTTCTTC

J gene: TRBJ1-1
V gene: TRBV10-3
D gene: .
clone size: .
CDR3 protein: CDISEPGGGQEAFF
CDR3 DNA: TGTGACATCAGTGAGCCGGGGGGGGGGCAGGAAGCTTTCTTT

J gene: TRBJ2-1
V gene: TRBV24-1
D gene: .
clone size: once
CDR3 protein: CATRVNNEQFF
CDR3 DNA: TGTGCCACCCGGGTTAACAATGAGCAGTTCTTC

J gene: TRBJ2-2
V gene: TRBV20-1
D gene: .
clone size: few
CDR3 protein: CSARPGLSTGELFF
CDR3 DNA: TGCAGTGCTCGCCCGGGACTTTCCACCGGGGAGCTGTTTTTT

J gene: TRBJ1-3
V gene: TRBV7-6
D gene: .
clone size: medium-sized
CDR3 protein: CASSLGHPSGNTIYF
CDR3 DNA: TGTGCCAGCAGCTTAGGACATCCCTCTGGAAACACCATATATTTT

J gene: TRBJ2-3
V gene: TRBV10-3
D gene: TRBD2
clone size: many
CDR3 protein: CAISGGGGSGKPCHTQYF
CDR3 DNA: TGTGCCATCAGCGGGGGGGGAGGTAGCGGGAAACCTTGCCATACGCAGTATTTT

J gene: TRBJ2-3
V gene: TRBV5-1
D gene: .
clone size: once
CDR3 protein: CASSLGAGLPERTQYF
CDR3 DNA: TGTGCCAGCAGCTTGGGGGCGGGATTGCCGGAGCGTACGCAGTATTTT

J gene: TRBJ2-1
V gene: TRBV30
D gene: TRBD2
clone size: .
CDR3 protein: CAWSVLITSGFYNEQFF
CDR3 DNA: TGTGCCTGGAGTGTACTTATAACTAGCGGATTTTACAATGAGCAGTTCTTC

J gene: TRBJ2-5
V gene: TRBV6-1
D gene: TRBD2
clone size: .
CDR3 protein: CASSDNSGSQETQYF
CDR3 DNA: TGTGCCAGCAGTGATAATAGCGGGAGCCAAGAGACCCAGTACTTC

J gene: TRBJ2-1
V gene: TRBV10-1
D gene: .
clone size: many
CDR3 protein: CAHRGQKKNNEQFF
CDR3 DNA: TGCGCTCACCGGGGCCAGAAAAAAAACAATGAGCAGTTCTTC

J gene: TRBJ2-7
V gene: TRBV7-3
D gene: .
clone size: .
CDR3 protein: CASSQTSVYFCAIDKGQNYEQYF
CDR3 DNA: .

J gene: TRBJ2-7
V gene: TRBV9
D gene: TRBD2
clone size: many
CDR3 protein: CASSVGTSGSPYEQYF
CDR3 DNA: TGTGCCAGCAGCGTCGGGACTAGCGGGAGCCCCTACGAGCAGTACTTC

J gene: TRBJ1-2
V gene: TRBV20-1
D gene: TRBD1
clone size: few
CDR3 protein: CSASRTGLVVYTF
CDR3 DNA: TGCAGTGCTAGCCGGACAGGCCTCGTGGTCTACACCTTC

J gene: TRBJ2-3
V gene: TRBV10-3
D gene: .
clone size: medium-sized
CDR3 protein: CAIRRDSTDTQYF
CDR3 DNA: TGTGCCATCAGACGGGACAGCACAGATACGCAGTATTTT

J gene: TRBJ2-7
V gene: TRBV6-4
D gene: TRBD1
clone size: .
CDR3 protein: CASSDSGQGDEQYF
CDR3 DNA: TGTGCCAGCAGTGACTCGGGACAGGGGGACGAGCAGTACTTC

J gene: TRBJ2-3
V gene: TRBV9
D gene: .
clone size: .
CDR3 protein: CASSVEMDTRHF
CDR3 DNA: TGTGCCAGCAGCGTAGAAATGGATACGCGGCATTTT

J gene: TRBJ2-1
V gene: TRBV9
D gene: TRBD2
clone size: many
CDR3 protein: CASSSGGLSSYNEQFF
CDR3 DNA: TGTGCCAGCAGTAGCGGGGGGCTGAGCTCCTACAATGAGCAGTTCTTC

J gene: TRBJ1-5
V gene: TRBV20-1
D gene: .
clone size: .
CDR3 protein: CSANHRVETQHF
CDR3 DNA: TGCAGTGCTAATCACAGGGTTGAGACCCAGCATTTT

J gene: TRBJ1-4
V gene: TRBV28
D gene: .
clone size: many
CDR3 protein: CASSFLEGGLFF
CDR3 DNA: TGTGCCAGCAGTTTCCTGGAGGGAGGACTGTTTTTT

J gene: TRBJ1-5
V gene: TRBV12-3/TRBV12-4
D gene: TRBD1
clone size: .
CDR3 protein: CASSPGGRMATEQPQHF
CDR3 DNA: TGTGCCAGCAGTCCAGGGGGACGGATGGCCACAGAGCAGCCCCAGCATTTT

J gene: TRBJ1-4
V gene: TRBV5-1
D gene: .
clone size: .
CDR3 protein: CASSFGGIGEKLFF
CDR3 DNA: TGCGCCAGCAGCTTTGGGGGCATTGGAGAAAAACTGTTTTTT

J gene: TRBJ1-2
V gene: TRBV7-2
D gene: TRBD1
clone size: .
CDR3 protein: CASSYGQGNYGYTF
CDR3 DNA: TGTGCCAGCAGCTACGGACAGGGGAACTATGGCTACACCTTC

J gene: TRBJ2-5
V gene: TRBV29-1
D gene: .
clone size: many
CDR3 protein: CSAVRPAGGETQYF
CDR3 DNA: TGCAGCGCCGTGAGGCCGGCCGGAGGGGAGACCCAGTACTTC

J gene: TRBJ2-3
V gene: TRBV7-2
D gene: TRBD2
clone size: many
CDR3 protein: CASSLAGGRHTQYF
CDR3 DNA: TGTGCCAGCAGCCTCGCGGGGGGGCGACATACGCAGTATTTT

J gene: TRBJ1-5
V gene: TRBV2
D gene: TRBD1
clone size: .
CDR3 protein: CASSGTGGGGFNQPQHF
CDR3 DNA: TGTGCCAGCAGTGGGACAGGGGGCGGGGGGTTCAATCAGCCCCAGCATTTT

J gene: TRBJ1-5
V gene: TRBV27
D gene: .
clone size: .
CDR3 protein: CACSESLGLQHF
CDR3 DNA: TGTGCCTGCAGTGAATCGCTGGGGCTCCAGCATTTT

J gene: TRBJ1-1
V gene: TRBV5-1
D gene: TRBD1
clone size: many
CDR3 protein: CASSSQGAGTEAFF
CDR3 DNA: TGCGCCAGCAGCTCACAGGGGGCAGGCACTGAAGCTTTCTTT

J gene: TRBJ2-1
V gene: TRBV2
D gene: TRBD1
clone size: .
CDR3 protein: CASSEQGAYEQFF
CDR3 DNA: TGTGCCAGCAGTGAACAGGGGGCATATGAGCAGTTCTTC

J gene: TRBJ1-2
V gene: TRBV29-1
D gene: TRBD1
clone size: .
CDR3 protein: CSVGDPEGAGGYTF
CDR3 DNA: TGCAGCGTTGGAGACCCCGAGGGGGCGGGGGGCTACACCTTC